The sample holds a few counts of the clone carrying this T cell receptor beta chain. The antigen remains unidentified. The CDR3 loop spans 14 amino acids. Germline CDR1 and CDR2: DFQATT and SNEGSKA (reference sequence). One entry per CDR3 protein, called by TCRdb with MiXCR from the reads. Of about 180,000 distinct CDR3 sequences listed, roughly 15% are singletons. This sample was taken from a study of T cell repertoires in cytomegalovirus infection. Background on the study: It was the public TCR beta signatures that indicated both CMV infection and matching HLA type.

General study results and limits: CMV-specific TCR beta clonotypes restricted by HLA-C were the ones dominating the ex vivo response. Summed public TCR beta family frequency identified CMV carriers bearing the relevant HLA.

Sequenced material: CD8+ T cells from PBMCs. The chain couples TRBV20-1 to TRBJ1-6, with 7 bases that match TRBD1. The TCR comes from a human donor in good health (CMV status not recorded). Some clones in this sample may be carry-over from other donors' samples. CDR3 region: CSVRTGTENSPLHF. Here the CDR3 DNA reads TGCAGCGTTAGAACCGGGACAGAGAATTCACCCCTCCACTTT.